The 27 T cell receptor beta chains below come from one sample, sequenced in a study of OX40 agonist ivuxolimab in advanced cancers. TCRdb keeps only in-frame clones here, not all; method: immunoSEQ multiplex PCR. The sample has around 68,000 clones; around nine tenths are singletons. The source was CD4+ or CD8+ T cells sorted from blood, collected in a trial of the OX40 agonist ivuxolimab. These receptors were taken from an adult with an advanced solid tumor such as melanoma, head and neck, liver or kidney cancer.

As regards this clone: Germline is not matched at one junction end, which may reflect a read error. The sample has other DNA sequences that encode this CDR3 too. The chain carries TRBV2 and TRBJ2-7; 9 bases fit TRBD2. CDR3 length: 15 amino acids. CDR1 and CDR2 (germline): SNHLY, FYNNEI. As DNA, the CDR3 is TGCGCCAGCAGCTCCACCGGGACTAGCCAACACGAGCAGTACTTC. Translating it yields CASSSTGTSQHEQYF.

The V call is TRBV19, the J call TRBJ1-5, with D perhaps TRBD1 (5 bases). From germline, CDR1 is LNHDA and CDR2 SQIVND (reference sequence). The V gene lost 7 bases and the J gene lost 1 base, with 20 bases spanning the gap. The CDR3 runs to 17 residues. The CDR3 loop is CASTPDGGVWSNQPQHF. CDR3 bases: TGTGCCAGTACTCCCGATGGGGGGGTTTGGAGCAATCAGCCCCAGCATTTT.

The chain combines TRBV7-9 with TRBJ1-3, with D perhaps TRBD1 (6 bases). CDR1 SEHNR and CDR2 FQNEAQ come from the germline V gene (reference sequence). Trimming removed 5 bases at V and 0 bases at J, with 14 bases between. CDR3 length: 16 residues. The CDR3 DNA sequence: TGTGCCAGCAGCCCACAGGGACGGATCTCTGGAAACACCATATATTTT. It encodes CASSPQGRISGNTIYF.

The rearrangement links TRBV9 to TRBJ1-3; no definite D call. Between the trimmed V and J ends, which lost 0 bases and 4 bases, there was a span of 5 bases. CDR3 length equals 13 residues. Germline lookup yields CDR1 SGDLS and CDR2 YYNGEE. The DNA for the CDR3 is TGTGCCAGCAGCGTAGCTACGGGAAACACCATATATTTT. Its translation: CASSVATGNTIYF.

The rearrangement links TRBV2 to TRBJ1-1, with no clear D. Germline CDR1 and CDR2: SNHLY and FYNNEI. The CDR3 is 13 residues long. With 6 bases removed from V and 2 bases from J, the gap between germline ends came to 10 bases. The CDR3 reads CASRGQINTEAFF. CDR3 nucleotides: TGTGCCAGCAGAGGGCAGATTAACACTGAAGCTTTCTTT.

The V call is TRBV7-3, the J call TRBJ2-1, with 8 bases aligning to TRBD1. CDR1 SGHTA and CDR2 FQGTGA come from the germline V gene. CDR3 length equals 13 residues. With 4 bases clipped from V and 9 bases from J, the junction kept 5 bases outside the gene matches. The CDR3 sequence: CASSSGTGSEQFF. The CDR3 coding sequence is TGTGCCAGCAGCTCCGGGACAGGTAGTGAGCAGTTCTTC.

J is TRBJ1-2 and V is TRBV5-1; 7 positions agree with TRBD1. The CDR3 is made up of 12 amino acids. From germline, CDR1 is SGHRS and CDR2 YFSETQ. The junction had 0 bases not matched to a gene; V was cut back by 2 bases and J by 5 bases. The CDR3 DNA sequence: TGCGCCAGCAGCTTACAGGGGTATGGCTACACCTTC. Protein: CASSLQGYGYTF.

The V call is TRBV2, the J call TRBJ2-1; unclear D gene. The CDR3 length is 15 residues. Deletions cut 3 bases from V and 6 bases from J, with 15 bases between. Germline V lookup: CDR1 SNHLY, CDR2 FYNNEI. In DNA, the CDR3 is TGTGCCAGCAGTGACATAAGCCTGGGATTCAATGAGCAGTTCTTC. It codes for CASSDISLGFNEQFF.

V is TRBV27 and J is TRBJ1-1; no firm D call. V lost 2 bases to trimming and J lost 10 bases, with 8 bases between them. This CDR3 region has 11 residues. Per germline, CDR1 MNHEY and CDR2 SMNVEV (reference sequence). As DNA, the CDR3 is TGTGCCAGCAGTTTAGGACTGAGAGCTTTCTTT. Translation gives CASSLGLRAFF.

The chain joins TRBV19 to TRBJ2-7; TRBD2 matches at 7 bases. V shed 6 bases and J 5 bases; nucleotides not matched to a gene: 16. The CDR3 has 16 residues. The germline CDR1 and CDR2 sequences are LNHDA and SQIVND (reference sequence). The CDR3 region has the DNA TGTGCCAGTAGCAAGAGAGGACTAGGAAGCGGCCACGAGCAGTACTTC. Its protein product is CASSKRGLGSGHEQYF.

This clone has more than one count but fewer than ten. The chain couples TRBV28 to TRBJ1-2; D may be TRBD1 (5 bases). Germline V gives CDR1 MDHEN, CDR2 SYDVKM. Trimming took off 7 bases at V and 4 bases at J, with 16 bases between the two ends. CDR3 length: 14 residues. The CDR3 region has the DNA TGTGCCAGCACCCGGGGGTCGTCTCTCTATGGCTACACCTTC. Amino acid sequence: CASTRGSSLYGYTF.

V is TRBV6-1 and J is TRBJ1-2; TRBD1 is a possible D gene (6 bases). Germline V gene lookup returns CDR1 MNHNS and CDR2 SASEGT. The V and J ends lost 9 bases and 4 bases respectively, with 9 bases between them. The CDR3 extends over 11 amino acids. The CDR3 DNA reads TGTGCCAGTGGGACACCCTATGGCTACACCTTC. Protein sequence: CASGTPYGYTF.

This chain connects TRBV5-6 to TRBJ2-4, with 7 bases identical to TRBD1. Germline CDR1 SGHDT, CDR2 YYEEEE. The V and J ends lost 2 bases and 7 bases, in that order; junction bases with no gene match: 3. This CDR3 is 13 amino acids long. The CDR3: CASSLRQGNIQYF. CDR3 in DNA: TGTGCCAGCAGCTTACGACAGGGCAACATTCAGTACTTC.

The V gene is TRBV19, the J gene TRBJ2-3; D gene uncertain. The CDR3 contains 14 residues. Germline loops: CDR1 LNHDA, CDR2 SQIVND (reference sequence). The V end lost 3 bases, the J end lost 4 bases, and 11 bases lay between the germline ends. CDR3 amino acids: CASSMGPLPDTQYF. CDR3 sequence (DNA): TGTGCCAGTAGTATGGGCCCCTTGCCAGATACGCAGTATTTT.

In DNA, the CDR3 is TGTGCCAGCAGCTCACCGATGGGGAAAGAGACCCAGTACTTC. This encodes CASSSPMGKETQYF. The gene calls are TRBV27 and TRBJ2-5; D is undetermined. The germline gives CDR1 MNHEY, CDR2 SMNVEV (reference sequence). There are 14 residues in the CDR3. Between the trimmed V and J ends, which lost 6 bases and 3 bases, there was a span of 14 bases.

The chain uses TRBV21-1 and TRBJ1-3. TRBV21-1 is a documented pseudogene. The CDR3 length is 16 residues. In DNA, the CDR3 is TGTGCCAGCAGCAAAGATCTTAGGGACTTAGGAAACACCATATATTTT. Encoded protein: CASSKDLRDLGNTIYF.

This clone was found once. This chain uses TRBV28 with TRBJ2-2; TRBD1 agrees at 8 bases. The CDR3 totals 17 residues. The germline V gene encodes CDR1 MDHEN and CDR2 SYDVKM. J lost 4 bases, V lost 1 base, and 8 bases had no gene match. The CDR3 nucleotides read TGTGCCAGCAGTTTATATAAAGGACAGGGTGGCACCGGGGAGCTGTTTTTT. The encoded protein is CASSLYKGQGGTGELFF.

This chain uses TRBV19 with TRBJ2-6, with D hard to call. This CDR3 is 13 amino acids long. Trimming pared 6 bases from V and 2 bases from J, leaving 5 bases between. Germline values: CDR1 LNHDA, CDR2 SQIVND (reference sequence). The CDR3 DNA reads TGTGCCAGTAGCCTAACTGGGGCCAACGTCCTGACTTTC. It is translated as CASSLTGANVLTF.

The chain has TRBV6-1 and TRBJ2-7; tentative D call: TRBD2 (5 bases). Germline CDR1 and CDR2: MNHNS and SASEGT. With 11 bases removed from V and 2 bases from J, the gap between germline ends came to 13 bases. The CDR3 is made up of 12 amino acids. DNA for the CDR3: TGTGCCGCCCGAGACGGGACCTACGAGCAGTACTTC. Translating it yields CAARDGTYEQYF.

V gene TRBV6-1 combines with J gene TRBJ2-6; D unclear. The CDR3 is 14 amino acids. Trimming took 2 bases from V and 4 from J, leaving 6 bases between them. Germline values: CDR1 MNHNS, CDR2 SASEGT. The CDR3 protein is CASSETWGANVLTF. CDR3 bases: TGTGCCAGCAGTGAAACGTGGGGGGCCAACGTCCTGACTTTC.

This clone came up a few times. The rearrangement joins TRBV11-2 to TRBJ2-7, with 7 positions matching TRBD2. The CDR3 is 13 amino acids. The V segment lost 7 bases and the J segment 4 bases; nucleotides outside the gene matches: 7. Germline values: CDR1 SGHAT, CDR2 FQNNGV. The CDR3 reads CASNRGVGYEQYF. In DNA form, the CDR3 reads TGTGCCAGCAACCGGGGGGTCGGGTACGAGCAGTACTTC.

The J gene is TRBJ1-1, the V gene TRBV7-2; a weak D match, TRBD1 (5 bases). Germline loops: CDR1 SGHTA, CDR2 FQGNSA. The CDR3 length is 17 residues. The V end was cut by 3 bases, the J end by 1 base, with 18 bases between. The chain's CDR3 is CASSFPGAGSRNTEAFF. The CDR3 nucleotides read TGTGCCAGCAGCTTCCCCGGGGCCGGCAGTAGGAACACTGAAGCTTTCTTT.

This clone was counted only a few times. This chain's CDR3 is CASKSSSGSSGTDTQYF. As DNA, the CDR3 is TGTGCCAGCAAGTCCTCTAGCGGGAGTTCGGGCACAGATACGCAGTATTTT. The rearrangement joins TRBV5-4 to TRBJ2-3; 10 bases align to TRBD2. Germline CDR1 and CDR2: SGHNT and YYREEE (reference sequence). V trimming: 6 bases; J trimming: 1 base; junction bases outside the gene matches: 11. The CDR3 has 17 amino acids.

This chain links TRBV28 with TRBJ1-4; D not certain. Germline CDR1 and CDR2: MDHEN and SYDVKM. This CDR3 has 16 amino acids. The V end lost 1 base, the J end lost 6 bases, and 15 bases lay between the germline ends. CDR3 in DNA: TGTGCCAGCAGTTTATTCCCGATGCGGGCCTATGAAAAACTGTTTTTT. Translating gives CASSLFPMRAYEKLFF.

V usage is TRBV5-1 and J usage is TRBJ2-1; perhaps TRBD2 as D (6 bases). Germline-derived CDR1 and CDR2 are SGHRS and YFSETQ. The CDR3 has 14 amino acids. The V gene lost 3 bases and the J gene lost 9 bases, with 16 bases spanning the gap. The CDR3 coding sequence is TGCGCCAGCAGCTCCGGGACTGCCGGCGGTGAGCAGTTCTTC. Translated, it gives CASSSGTAGGEQFF.

The DNA for the CDR3 is TGTGCCAGCAGCTTGGAATCAGGGAGCACAGATACGCAGTATTTT. Protein sequence: CASSLESGSTDTQYF. This chain connects TRBV5-4 to TRBJ2-3, with a weak D call TRBD1 (5 bases). Germline CDR1 SGHNT, CDR2 YYREEE (reference sequence). Between the trimmed V and J ends, which lost 0 bases and 0 bases, there was a span of 8 bases. The CDR3 sequence is 15 residues long.

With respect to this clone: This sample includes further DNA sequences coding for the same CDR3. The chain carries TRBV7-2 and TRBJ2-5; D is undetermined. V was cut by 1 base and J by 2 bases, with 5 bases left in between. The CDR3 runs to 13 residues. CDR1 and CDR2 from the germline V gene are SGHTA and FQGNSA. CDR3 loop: CASSLVQQETQYF. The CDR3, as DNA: TGTGCCAGCAGCTTAGTACAGCAAGAGACCCAGTACTTC.